The 11 T cell receptor beta chains given below trace back to one sample, sequenced in a study of beta chain features in type 1 diabetes. Sequenced material consisted of expressed TCRB transcripts (all of the isolated RNA was reverse transcribed). Clones were sequenced by immunoSEQ multiplex PCR, and TCRdb holds only the in-frame ones, with some missing. The sample contains 250,000 or so clones, 20% of which appear only once. Study results and caveats: Shortening of TCRB CDR3s, moderate but significant, appeared in all four CD4+ subsets of Type 1 diabetes patients.

These receptors have no identified antigens. The sample was naive CD4+ T cells from blood. These receptors were obtained from a middle-aged woman with type 1 diabetes.

J is TRBJ2-2 and V is TRBV7-2, with a weak D call TRBD1 (5 bases). The V end was cut by 5 bases, the J end by 5 bases, with 9 bases between. This CDR3 region has 13 residues. Germline assignment: CDR1 SGHTA and CDR2 FQGNSA. The CDR3: CASSPYRTGELFF. The CDR3 DNA is TGTGCCAGCAGCCCCTACAGGACCGGGGAGCTGTTTTTT.

This clone was counted between two and nine times. The chain joins TRBV25-1 to TRBJ1-4, with 10 bases lining up with TRBD1. This CDR3 is 14 amino acids long. From germline, CDR1 is MGHDK and CDR2 SYGVNS. The trim removed 4 bases at V and 8 bases at J, leaving 4 bases unmatched. The CDR3 nucleotides are TGTGCCAGCAGTGTGGGACAGGGGCGCGAAAAACTGTTTTTT. It is translated as CASSVGQGREKLFF.

V gene TRBV4-1 combines with J gene TRBJ1-2; D uncertain. The CDR3 covers 16 residues. The V end lost 4 bases, the J end lost 7 bases, and 22 bases lay between the germline ends. Germline CDR1 and CDR2: MGHRA and YSYEKL. CDR3 residues: CASSLTETGGDPGYTF. In DNA, the CDR3 is TGCGCCAGCAGCCTTACAGAGACGGGAGGTGACCCTGGCTACACCTTC.

This chain connects TRBV29-1 to TRBJ2-3; D possibly corresponds to TRBD1 (6 bases). CDR3 size: 14 residues. V shed 5 bases and J shed 0 bases, with 12 bases lying between them. Per the germline V gene, CDR1 is SQVTM and CDR2 is ANQGSEA. The CDR3 region has the DNA TGCAGCGTTCTCCGACAGGCTAGCACAGATACGCAGTATTTT. It encodes CSVLRQASTDTQYF.

The chain combines TRBV28 with TRBJ1-1, with 9 bases fitting TRBD1. V shed 5 bases, J shed 5 bases, and the junction held 9 bases outside the gene matches. Looked up from germline, CDR1 is MDHEN and CDR2 is SYDVKM. This CDR3 comprises 15 residues. The chain's CDR3 is CASSSGQGRGTEAFF. CDR3 sequence (DNA): TGTGCCAGCAGTAGCGGACAGGGGAGAGGAACTGAAGCTTTCTTT. Using reference TRBV28 and TRBJ1-1 for the parts outside the CDR3, the full variable domain is DVKVTQSSRYLVKRTGEKVFLECVQDMDHENMFWYRQDPGLGLRLIYFSYDVKMKEKGDIPEGYSVSREKKERFSLILESASTNQTSMYLCASSSGQGRGTEAFFGQGTRLTVV.

The V gene is TRBV18, the J gene TRBJ2-4; 9 nucleotides match TRBD1. The germline V gene encodes CDR1 KGHSH and CDR2 LQKENI. After removal of 4 bases from V and 6 bases from J, the junction contained 7 bases not matched to a gene. The length of the CDR3 is 15 residues. The CDR3 spells CASSLSGTGRNIQYF. CDR3 coding DNA: TGTGCCAGCTCACTCTCCGGGACAGGGAGAAACATTCAGTACTTC.

Points on this clone: Other DNA sequences within the sample encode an identical CDR3. This chain links TRBV7-9 with TRBJ2-3; D is perhaps TRBD2 (5 bases). The CDR3 is 14 residues long. The germline V and J ends were trimmed by 1 base and 0 bases, with 5 bases remaining between them. CDR1 and CDR2 from the germline V gene are SEHNR and FQNEAQ (reference sequence). The CDR3 loop is CASSLGRSTDTQYF. The CDR3 DNA sequence: TGTGCCAGCAGCTTAGGGAGGAGCACAGATACGCAGTATTTT.

The chain carries TRBV7-2 and TRBJ2-5, with D possibly TRBD2 on 6 matching bases. V lost 7 bases and J lost 0, with 18 bases in between. The CDR3 is made up of 16 amino acids. The germline gives CDR1 SGHTA, CDR2 FQGNSA. Here the CDR3 reads CASTAGRIGYQETQYF. CDR3 sequence (DNA): TGTGCCAGCACCGCGGGACGGATAGGGTACCAAGAGACCCAGTACTTC.

This clone has more than one count but fewer than ten. V is TRBV28 and J is TRBJ2-4; possibly TRBD1 for D (6 bases). The germline gives CDR1 MDHEN, CDR2 SYDVKM. V was clipped by 3 bases and J by 0 bases, with 9 bases between them. The CDR3 has 15 residues. In DNA form, the CDR3 reads TGTGCCAGCAGTTTTACAGGGCAAGCCAAAAACATTCAGTACTTC. Protein sequence: CASSFTGQAKNIQYF. Variable domain in full (rest from reference TRBV28 and TRBJ2-4): DVKVTQSSRYLVKRTGEKVFLECVQDMDHENMFWYRQDPGLGLRLIYFSYDVKMKEKGDIPEGYSVSREKKERFSLILESASTNQTSMYLCASSFTGQAKNIQYFGAGTRLSVL.

This chain links TRBV5-1 with TRBJ2-1; the match to TRBD1 covers 8 bases. The length of the CDR3 is 13 residues. In germline, CDR1 is SGHRS, CDR2 YFSETQ. With 2 bases clipped from V and 7 bases from J, the junction kept 2 bases outside the gene matches. CDR3 in DNA: TGCGCCAGCAGCTTCTACAGGGGGAATGAGCAGTTCTTC. Protein: CASSFYRGNEQFF.

The chain recombines TRBV7-9 with TRBJ2-3, with a possible D match to TRBD2 (6 bases). CDR3 size: 15 residues. V lost 0 bases to trimming and J lost 4 bases, with 11 bases between them. Germline V gene lookup returns CDR1 SEHNR and CDR2 FQNEAQ (reference sequence). The CDR3 loop is CASSLAGGRADTQYF. In nucleotides, the CDR3 is TGTGCCAGCAGCTTAGCGGGGGGACGCGCAGATACGCAGTATTTT. Combining the CDR3 with reference TRBV7-9 and TRBJ2-3 gives the whole variable domain DTGVSQNPRHKITKRGQNVTFRCDPISEHNRLYWYRQTLGQGPEFLTYFQNEAQLEKSRLLSDRFSAERPKGSFSTLEIQRTEQGDSAMYLCASSLAGGRADTQYFGPGTRLTVL.